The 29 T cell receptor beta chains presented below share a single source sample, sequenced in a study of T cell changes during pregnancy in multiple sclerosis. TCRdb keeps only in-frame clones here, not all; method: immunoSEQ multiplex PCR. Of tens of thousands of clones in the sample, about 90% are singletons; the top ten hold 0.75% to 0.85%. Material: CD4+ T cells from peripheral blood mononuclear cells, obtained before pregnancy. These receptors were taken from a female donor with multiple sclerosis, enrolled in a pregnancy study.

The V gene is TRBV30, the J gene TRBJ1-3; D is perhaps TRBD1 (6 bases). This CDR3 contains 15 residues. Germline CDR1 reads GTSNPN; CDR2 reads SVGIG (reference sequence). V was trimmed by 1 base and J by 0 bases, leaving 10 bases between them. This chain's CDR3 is CAWSGRQVSGNTIYF. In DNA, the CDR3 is TGTGCCTGGAGTGGACGACAGGTCTCTGGAAACACCATATATTTT.

The CDR3 loop reads CASSPPGQGTEAFF. CDR3 DNA sequence: TGTGCCAGCTCACCACCGGGACAGGGCACTGAAGCTTTCTTT. The chain is built from TRBV18 and TRBJ1-1; 9 bases map to TRBD1. The CDR3 is 14 residues long. The ends lost 0 bases at V and 4 bases at J; junction bases unmatched: 0. The V gene's germline CDR1 is KGHSH and CDR2 LQKENI.

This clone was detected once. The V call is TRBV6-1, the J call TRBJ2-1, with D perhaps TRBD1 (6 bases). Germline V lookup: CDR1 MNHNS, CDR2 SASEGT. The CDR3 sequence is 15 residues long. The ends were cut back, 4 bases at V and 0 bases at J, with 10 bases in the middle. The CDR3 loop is CASSVEGGSYNEQFF. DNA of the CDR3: TGTGCCAGCAGTGTAGAAGGGGGCTCCTACAATGAGCAGTTCTTC.

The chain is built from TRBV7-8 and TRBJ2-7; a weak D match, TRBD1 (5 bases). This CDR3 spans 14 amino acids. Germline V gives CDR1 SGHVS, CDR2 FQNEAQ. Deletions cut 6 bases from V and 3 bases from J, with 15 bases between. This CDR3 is CASSSGRSGYEQYF. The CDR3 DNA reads TGTGCCAGCAGTTCAGGGCGGAGTGGCTACGAGCAGTACTTC.

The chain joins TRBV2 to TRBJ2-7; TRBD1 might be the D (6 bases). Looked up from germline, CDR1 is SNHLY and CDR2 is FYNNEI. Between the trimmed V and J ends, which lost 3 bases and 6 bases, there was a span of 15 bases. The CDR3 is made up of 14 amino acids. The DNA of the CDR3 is TGTGCCAGCAGTGAGCAGGGGCCGTCTCCCGAGCAGTACTTC. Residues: CASSEQGPSPEQYF.

The CDR3 loop is CAWTYTRRGTGSPLHF. As DNA, the CDR3 is TGTGCCTGGACCTACACTAGGAGGGGAACGGGATCACCCCTCCACTTT. V gene TRBV30 combines with J gene TRBJ1-6; the D gene is possibly TRBD1 (5 bases). The CDR3 sequence is 16 residues long. In germline, CDR1 is GTSNPN, CDR2 SVGIG (reference sequence). V dropped 4 bases and J dropped 10 bases, with 23 bases sitting between them.

The CDR3 coding sequence is TGTGCCAGCAGCTTGGTGGGTGGGAGAGAGTTCTTC. It translates to CASSLVGGREFF. The V gene is TRBV13, the J gene TRBJ2-1, with D tentatively TRBD2 (5 bases). Germline lookup yields CDR1 PRHDT and CDR2 FYEKMQ (reference sequence). The CDR3 is 12 amino acids. With 3 bases removed from V and 14 bases from J, the gap between germline ends came to 14 bases.

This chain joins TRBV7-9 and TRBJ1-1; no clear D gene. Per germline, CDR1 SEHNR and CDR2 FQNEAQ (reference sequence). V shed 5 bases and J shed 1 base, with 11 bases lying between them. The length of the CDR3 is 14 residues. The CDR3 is CASSHDTSNTEAFF. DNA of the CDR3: TGTGCCAGCAGCCACGACACCTCGAACACTGAAGCTTTCTTT.

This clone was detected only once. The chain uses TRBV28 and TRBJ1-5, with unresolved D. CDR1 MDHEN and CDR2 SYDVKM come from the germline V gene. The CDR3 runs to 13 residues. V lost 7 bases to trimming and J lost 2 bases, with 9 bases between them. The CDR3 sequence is CASIGDGNQPQHF. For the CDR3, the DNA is TGTGCCAGCATCGGAGATGGCAATCAGCCCCAGCATTTT.

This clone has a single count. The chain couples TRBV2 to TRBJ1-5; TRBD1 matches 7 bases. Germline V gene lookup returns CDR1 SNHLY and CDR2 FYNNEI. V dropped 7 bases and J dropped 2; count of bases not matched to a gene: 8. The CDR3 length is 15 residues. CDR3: CASNRGKGGNQPQHF. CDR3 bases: TGTGCCAGCAACAGGGGTAAGGGTGGCAATCAGCCCCAGCATTTT.

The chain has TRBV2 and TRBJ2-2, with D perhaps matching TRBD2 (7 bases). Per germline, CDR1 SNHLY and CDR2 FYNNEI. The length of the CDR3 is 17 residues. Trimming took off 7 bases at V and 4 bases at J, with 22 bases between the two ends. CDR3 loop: CASNNREGGPGTGELFF. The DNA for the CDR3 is TGTGCCAGCAATAACAGGGAGGGGGGCCCGGGCACCGGGGAGCTGTTTTTT.

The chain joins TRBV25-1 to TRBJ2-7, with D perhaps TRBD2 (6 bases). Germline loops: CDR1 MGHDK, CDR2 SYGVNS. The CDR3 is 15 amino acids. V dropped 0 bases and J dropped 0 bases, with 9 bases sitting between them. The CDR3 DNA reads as TGTGCCAGCAGTGAATATGGGGGGAGCTCCTACGAGCAGTACTTC. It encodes CASSEYGGSSYEQYF.

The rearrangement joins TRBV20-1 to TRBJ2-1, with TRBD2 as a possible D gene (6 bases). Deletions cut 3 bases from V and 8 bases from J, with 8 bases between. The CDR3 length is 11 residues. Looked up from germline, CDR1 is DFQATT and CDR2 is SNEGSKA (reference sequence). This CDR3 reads CSASGRYEQFF. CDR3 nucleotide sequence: TGCAGTGCTAGCGGGAGATATGAGCAGTTCTTC.

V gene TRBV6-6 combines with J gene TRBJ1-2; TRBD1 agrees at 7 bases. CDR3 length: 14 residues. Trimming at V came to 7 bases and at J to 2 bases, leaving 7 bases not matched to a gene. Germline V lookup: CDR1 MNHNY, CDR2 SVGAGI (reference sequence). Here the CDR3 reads CASKGAGANYGYTF. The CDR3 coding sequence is TGTGCCAGCAAGGGGGCAGGGGCGAACTATGGCTACACCTTC.

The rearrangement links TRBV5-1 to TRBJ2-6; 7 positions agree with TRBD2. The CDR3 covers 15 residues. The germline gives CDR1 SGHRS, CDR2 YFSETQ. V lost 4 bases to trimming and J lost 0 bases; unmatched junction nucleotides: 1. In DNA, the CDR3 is TGCGCCAGCAGCCCGGGGGGCTCTGGGGCCAACGTCCTGACTTTC. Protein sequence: CASSPGGSGANVLTF.

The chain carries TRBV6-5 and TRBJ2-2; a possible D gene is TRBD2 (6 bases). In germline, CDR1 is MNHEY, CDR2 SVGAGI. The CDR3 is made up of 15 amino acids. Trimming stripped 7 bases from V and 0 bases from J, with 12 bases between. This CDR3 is CASKPASANTGELFF. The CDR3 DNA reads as TGTGCCAGCAAACCGGCTAGCGCGAACACCGGGGAGCTGTTTTTT.

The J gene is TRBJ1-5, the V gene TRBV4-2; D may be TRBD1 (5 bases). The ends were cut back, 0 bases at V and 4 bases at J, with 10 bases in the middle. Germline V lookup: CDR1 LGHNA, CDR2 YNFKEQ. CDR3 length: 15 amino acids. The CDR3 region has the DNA TGTGCCAGCAGCCAAGAAGGGGATCGGAATCAGCCCCAGCATTTT. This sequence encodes CASSQEGDRNQPQHF.

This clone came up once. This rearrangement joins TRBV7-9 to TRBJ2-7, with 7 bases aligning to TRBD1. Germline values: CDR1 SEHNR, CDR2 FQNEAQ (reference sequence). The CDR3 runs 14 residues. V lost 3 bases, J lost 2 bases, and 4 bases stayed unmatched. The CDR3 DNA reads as TGTGCCAGCAGCTTTACAGGGGTACCCTACGAGCAGTACTTC. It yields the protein CASSFTGVPYEQYF.

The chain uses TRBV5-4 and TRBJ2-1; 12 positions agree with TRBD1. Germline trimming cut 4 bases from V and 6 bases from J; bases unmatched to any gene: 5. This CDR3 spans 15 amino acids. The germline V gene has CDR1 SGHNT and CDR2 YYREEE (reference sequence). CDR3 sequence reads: CASSAGTGGFNEQFF. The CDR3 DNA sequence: TGTGCCAGCAGCGCCGGGACAGGGGGCTTCAATGAGCAGTTCTTC.

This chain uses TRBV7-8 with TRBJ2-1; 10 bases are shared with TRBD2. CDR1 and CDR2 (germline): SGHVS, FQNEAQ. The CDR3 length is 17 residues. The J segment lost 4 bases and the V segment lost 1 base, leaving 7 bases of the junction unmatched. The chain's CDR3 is CASSLVRASGRYNEQFF. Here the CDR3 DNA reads TGTGCCAGCAGCTTAGTTCGGGCTAGCGGGAGATACAATGAGCAGTTCTTC. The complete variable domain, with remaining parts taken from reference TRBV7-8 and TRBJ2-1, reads GAGVSQSPRYKVAKRGQDVALRCDPISGHVSLFWYQQALGQGPEFLTYFQNEAQLDKSGLPSDRFFAERPEGSVSTLKIQRTQQEDSAVYLCASSLVRASGRYNEQFFGPGTRLTVL.

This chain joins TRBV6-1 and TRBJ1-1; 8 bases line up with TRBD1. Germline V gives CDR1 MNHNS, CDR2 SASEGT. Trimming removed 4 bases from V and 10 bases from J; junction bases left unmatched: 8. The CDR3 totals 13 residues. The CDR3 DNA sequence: TGTGCCAGCAGTGGTCAAGACAGGGGTATAGCTTTCTTT. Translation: CASSGQDRGIAFF.

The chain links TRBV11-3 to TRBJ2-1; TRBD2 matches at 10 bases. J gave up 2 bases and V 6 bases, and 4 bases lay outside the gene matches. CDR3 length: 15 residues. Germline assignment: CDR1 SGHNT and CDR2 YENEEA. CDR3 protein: CASSPLAGAYNEQFF. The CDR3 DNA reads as TGTGCCAGCAGTCCGCTAGCGGGAGCCTACAATGAGCAGTTCTTC.

As DNA, the CDR3 is TGCGCCAGCAGCTTGTCCCTGCAGGGCGGTTCATATGAGCAGTTCTTC. It translates to CASSLSLQGGSYEQFF. The chain is built from TRBV5-1 and TRBJ2-1; the D gene is possibly TRBD1 (5 bases). Germline loops: CDR1 SGHRS, CDR2 YFSETQ. The V end lost 1 base, the J end lost 8 bases, and 19 bases lay between the germline ends. CDR3 size: 16 residues. Variable domain in full (rest from reference TRBV5-1 and TRBJ2-1): KAGVTQTPRYLIKTRGQQVTLSCSPISGHRSVSWYQQTPGQGLQFLFEYFSETQRNKGNFPGRFSGRQFSNSRSEMNVSTLELGDSALYLCASSLSLQGGSYEQFFGPGTRLTVL.

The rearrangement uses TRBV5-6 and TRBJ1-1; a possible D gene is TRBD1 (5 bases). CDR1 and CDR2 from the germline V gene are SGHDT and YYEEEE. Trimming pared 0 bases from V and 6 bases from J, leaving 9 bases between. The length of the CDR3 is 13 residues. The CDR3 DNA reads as TGTGCCAGCAGCTTGGAGGGGCAGTCTGAAGCTTTCTTT. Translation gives CASSLEGQSEAFF.

The CDR3 loop reads CASSEKDSTTLSSGANVLTF. The DNA of the CDR3 is TGTGCCAGCAGTGAAAAAGACAGTACAACCCTCTCCTCTGGGGCCAACGTCCTGACTTTC. The rearrangement links TRBV6-1 to TRBJ2-6; TRBD1 might be the D (5 bases). The V end was cut by 2 bases, the J end by 0 bases, with 20 bases between. The CDR3 extends over 20 amino acids. Germline lookup yields CDR1 MNHNS and CDR2 SASEGT.

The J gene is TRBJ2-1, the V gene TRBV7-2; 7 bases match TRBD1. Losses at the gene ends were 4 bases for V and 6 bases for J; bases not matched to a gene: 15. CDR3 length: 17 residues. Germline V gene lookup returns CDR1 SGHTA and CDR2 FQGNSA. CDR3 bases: TGTGCCAGCAGCTCCCCCGACCGGGACAGCACTTCCAATGAGCAGTTCTTC. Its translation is CASSSPDRDSTSNEQFF. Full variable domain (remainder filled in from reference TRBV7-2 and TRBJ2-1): GAGVSQSPSNKVTEKGKDVELRCDPISGHTALYWYRQSLGQGLEFLIYFQGNSAPDKSGLPSDRFSAERTGGSVSTLTIQRTQQEDSAVYLCASSSPDRDSTSNEQFFGPGTRLTVL.

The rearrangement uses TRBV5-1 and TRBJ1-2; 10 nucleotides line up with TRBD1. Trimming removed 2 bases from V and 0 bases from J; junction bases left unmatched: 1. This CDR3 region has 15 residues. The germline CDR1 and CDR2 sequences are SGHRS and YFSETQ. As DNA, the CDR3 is TGCGCCAGCAGCTTAGACAGGGGGCCTAACTATGGCTACACCTTC. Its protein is CASSLDRGPNYGYTF.

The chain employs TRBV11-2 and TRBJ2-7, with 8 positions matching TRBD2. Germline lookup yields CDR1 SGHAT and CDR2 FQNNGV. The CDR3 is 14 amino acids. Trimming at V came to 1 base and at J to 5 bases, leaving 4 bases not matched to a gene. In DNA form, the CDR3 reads TGTGCCAGCAGCTTAGTAGGACTAGCACACGAGCAGTACTTC. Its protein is CASSLVGLAHEQYF.

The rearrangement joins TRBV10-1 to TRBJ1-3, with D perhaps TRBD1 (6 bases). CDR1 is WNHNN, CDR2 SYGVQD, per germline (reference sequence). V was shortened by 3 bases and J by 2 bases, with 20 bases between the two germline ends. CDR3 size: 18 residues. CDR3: CASSDHARTEITGNTIYF. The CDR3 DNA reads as TGCGCCAGCAGTGACCACGCCCGGACAGAGATCACTGGAAACACCATATATTTT.